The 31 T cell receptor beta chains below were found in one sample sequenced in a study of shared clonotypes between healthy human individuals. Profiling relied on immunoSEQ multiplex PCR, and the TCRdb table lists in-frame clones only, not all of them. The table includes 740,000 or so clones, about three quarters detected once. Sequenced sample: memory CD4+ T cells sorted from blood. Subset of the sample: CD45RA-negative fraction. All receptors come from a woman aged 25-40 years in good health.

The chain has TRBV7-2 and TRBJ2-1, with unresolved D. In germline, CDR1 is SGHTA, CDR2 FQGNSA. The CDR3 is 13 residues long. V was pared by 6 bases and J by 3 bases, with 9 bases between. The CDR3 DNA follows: TGTGCCAGCAGTCCAGCTTACTACAATGAGCAGTTCTTC. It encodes CASSPAYYNEQFF.

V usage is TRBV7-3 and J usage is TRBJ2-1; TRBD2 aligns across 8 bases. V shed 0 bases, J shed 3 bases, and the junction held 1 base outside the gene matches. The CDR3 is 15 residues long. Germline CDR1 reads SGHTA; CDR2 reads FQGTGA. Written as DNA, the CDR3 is TGTGCCAGCAGCTTAACTAGCGGGATCTACAATGAGCAGTTCTTC. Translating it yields CASSLTSGIYNEQFF.

CDR3 bases: TGTGCCAGCAGGAGAGTCGGGGATGAAAAACTGTTTTTT. It is translated as CASRRVGDEKLFF. This chain connects TRBV25-1 to TRBJ1-4; D is undetermined. There are 13 residues in the CDR3. Between the trimmed V and J ends, which lost 6 bases and 6 bases, there was a span of 11 bases. Germline CDR1 and CDR2: MGHDK and SYGVNS.

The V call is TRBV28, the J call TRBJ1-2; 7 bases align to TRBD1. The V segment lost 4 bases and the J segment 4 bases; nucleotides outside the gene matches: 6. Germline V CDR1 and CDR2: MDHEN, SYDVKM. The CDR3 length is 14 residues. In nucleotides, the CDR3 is TGTGCCAGCAGTTACGGACAGGACGTCTATGGCTACACCTTC. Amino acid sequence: CASSYGQDVYGYTF.

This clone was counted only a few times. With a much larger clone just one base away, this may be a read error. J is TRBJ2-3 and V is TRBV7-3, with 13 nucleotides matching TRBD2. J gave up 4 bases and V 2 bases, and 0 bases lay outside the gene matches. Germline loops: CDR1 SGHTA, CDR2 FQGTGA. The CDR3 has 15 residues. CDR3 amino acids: CASSLGLAGADTQYF. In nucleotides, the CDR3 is TGTGCCAGCAGCTTAGGACTAGCGGGAGCAGATACGCAGTATTTT.

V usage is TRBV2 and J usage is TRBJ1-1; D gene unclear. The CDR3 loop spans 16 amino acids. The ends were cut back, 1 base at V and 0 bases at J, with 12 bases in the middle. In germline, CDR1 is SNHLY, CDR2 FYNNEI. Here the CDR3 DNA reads TGTGCCAGCAGTGAAGTTGGAGATATCATGAACACTGAAGCTTTCTTT. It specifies CASSEVGDIMNTEAFF.

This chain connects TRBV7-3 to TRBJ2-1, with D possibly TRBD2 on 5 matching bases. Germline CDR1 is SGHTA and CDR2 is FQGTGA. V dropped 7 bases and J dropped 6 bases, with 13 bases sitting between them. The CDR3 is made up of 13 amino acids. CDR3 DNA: TGTGCCAGCAACAGCGGACCGTTCAATGAGCAGTTCTTC. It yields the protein CASNSGPFNEQFF.

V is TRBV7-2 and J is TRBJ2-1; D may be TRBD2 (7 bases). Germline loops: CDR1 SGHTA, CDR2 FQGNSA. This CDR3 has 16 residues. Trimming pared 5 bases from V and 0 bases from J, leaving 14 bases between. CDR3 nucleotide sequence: TGTGCCAGCAGCCCCCAAGGGGGGGTCTCCTACAATGAGCAGTTCTTC. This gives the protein CASSPQGGVSYNEQFF.

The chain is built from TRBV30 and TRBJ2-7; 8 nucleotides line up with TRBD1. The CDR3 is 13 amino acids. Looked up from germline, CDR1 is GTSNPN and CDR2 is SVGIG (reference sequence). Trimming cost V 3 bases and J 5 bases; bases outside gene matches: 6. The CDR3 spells CAWRPGTGHEQYF. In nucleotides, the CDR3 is TGTGCCTGGAGACCCGGGACAGGCCACGAGCAGTACTTC.

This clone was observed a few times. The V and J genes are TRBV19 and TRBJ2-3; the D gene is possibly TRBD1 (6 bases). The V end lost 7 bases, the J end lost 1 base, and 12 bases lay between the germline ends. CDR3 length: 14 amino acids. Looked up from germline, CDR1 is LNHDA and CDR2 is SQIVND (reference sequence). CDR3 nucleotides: TGTGCCAGTACCGAGGGGGTTGGCACAGATACGCAGTATTTT. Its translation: CASTEGVGTDTQYF.

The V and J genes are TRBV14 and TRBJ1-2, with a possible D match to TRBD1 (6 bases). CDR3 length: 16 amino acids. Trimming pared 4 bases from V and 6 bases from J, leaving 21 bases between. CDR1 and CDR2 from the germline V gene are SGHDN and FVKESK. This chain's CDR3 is CASSPFSWGLGDGYTF. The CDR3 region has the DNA TGTGCCAGCAGCCCATTCTCCTGGGGGCTTGGGGATGGCTACACCTTC.

The CDR3 DNA reads TGTGCCAGCAGCTCTAAGACAGGGGCGGTATGGGGCTACACCTTC. Encoded protein: CASSSKTGAVWGYTF. The V and J genes are TRBV7-2 and TRBJ1-2; 8 positions match TRBD1. Germline values: CDR1 SGHTA, CDR2 FQGNSA. The CDR3 is 15 amino acids. V lost 4 bases, J lost 8 bases, and 12 bases stayed unmatched.

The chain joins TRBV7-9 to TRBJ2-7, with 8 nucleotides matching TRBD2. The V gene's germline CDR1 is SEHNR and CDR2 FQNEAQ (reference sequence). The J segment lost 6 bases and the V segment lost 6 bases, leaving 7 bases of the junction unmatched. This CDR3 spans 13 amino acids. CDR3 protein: CASSHGLAREQYF. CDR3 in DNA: TGTGCCAGCAGTCATGGACTAGCCCGCGAGCAGTACTTC.

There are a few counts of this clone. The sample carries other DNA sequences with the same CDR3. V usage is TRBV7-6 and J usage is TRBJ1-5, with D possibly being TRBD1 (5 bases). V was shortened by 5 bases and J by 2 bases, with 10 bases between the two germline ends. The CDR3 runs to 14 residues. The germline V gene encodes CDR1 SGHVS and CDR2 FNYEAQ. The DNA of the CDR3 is TGTGCCAGCAGCCCGCAGGGAGGCAATCAGCCCCAGCATTTT. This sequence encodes CASSPQGGNQPQHF.

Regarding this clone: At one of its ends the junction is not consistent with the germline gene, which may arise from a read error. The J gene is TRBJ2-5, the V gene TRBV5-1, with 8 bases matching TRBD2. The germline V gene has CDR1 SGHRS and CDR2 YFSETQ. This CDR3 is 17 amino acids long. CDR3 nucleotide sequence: TGCGCCAGCAGGTTGGGGGAAGCGGGAGCTTGGCAAGAGACCCAGTACTTC. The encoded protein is CASRLGEAGAWQETQYF.

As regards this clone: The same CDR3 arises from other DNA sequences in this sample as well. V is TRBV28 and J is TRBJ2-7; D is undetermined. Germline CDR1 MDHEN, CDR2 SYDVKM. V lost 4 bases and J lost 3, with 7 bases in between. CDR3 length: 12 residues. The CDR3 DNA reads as TGTGCCAGCAGTTATAGTTACTACGAGCAGTACTTC. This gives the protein CASSYSYYEQYF.

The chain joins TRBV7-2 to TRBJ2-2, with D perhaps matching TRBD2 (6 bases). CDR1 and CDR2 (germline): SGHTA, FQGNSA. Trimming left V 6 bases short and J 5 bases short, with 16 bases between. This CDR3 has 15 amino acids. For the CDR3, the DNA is TGTGCCAGCAGGTTGGGGGGAAGTCGGACCGGGGAGCTGTTTTTT. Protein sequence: CASRLGGSRTGELFF. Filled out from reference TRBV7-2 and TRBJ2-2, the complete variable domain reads GAGVSQSPSNKVTEKGKDVELRCDPISGHTALYWYRQSLGQGLEFLIYFQGNSAPDKSGLPSDRFSAERTGGSVSTLTIQRTQQEDSAVYLCASRLGGSRTGELFFGEGSRLTVL.

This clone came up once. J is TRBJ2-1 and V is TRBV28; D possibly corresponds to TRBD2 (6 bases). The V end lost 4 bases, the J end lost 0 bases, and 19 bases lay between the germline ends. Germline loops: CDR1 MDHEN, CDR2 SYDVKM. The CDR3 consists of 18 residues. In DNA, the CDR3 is TGTGCCAGCAGTTACCCCAAGGCGGCGGGGTCCTCCTACAATGAGCAGTTCTTC. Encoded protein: CASSYPKAAGSSYNEQFF.

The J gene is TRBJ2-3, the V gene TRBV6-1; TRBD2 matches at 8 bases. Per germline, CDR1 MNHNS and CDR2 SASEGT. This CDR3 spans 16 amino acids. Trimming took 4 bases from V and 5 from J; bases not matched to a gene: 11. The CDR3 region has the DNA TGTGCCAGCAGTGGGAGGGGCGGGAGGTTAGGAGATACGCAGTATTTT. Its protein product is CASSGRGGRLGDTQYF.

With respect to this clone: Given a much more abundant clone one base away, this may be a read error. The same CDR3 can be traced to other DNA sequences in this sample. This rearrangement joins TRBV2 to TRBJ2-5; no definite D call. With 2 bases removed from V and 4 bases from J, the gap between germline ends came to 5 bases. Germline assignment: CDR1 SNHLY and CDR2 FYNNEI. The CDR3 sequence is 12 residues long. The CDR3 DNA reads TGTGCCAGCAGTGAAAGGCGAGAGACCCAGTACTTC. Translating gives CASSERRETQYF.

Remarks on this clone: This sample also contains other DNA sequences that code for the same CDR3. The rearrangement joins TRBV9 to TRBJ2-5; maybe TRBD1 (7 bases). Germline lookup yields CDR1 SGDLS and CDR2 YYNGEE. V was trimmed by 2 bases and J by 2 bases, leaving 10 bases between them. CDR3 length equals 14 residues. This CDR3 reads CASSVGGQQETQYF. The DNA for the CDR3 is TGTGCCAGCAGCGTCGGGGGACAGCAAGAGACCCAGTACTTC.

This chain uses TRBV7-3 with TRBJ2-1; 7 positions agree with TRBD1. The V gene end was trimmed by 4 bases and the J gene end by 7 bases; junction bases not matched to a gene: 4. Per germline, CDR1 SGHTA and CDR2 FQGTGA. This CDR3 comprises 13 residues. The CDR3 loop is CASSSDRANEQFF. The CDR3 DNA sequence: TGTGCCAGCAGCTCCGACAGGGCGAATGAGCAGTTCTTC.

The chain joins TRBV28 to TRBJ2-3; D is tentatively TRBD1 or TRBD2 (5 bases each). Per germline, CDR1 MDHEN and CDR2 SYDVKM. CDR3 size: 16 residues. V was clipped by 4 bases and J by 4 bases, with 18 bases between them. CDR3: CASSSTGALPSDTQYF. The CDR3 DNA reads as TGTGCCAGCAGTTCCACCGGGGCGCTGCCATCAGATACGCAGTATTTT.

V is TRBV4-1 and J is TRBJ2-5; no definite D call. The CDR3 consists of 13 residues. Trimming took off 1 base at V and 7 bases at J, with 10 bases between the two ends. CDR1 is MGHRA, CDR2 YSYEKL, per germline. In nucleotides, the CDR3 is TGCGCCAGCAGCCAAGTGTCTCTCGGGACCCAGTACTTC. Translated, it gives CASSQVSLGTQYF.

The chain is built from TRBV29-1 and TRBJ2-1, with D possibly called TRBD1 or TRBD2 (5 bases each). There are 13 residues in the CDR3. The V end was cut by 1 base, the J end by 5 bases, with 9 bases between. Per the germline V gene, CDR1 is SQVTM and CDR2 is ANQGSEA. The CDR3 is CSVEGRGNNEQFF. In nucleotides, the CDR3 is TGCAGCGTTGAAGGTCGGGGCAACAATGAGCAGTTCTTC.

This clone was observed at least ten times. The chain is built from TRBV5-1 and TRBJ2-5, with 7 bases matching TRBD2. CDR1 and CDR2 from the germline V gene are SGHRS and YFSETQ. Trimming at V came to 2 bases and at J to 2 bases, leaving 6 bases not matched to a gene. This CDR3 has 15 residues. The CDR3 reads CASSFLGGRQETQYF. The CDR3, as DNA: TGCGCCAGCAGCTTCCTTGGCGGGAGACAAGAGACCCAGTACTTC.

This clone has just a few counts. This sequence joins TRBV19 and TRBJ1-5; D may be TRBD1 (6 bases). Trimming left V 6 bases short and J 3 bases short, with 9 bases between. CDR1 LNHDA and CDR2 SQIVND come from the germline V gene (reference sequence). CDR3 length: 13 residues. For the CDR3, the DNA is TGTGCCAGTAGCCCGGGACACAATCAGCCCCAGCATTTT. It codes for CASSPGHNQPQHF. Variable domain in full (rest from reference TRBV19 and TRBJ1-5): DGGITQSPKYLFRKEGQNVTLSCEQNLNHDAMYWYRQDPGQGLRLIYYSQIVNDFQKGDIAEGYSVSREKKESFPLTVTSAQKNPTAFYLCASSPGHNQPQHFGDGTRLSIL.

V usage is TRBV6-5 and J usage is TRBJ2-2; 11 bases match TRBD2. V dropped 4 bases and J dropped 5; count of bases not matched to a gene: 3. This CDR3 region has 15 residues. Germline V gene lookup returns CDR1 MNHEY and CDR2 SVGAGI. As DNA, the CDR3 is TGTGCCAGCAGTTCGGGACTAGCGGTGACCGGGGAGCTGTTTTTT. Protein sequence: CASSSGLAVTGELFF.

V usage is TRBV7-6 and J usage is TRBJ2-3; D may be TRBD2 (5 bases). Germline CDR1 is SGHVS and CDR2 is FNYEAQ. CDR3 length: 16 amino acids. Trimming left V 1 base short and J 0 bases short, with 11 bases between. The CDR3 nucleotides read TGTGCCAGCAGCTTAGGGGTAGCGTCTAGCACAGATACGCAGTATTTT. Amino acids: CASSLGVASSTDTQYF.

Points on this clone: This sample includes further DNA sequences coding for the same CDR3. As DNA, the CDR3 is TGCGCCAGCAACCCGGGGACGGGCACAGATACGCAGTATTTT. Translated: CASNPGTGTDTQYF. V is TRBV5-1 and J is TRBJ2-3, with D perhaps being TRBD1 or TRBD2 (5 bases each). Looked up from germline, CDR1 is SGHRS and CDR2 is YFSETQ. This CDR3 spans 14 amino acids. Trimming shortened V by 6 bases and J by 1 base, and 12 bases separated the two germline ends.

The CDR3 here is CASSLTGSGWTDTQYF. In nucleotides, the CDR3 is TGTGCCAGCAGCTTAACGGGGAGTGGATGGACAGATACGCAGTATTTT. V is TRBV11-2 and J is TRBJ2-3, with D possibly being TRBD2 (5 bases). There are 16 residues in the CDR3. With 2 bases removed from V and 3 bases from J, the gap between germline ends came to 15 bases. Germline-derived CDR1 and CDR2 are SGHAT and FQNNGV.